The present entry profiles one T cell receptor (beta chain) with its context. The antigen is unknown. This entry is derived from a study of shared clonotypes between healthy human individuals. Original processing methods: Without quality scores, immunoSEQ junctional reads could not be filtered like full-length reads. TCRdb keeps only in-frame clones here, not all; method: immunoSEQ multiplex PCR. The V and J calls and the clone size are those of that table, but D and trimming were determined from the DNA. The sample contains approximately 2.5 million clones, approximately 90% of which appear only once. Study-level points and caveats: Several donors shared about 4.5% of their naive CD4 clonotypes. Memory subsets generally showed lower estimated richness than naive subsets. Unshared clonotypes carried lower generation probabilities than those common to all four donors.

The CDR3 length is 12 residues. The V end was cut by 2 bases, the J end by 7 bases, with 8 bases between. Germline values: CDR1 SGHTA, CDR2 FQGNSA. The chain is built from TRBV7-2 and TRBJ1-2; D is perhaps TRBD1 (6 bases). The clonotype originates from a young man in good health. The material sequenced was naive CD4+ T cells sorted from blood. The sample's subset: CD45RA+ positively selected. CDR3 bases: TGTGCCAGCAGCTTACAGGGGTTTGGCTACACCTTC. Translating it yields CASSLQGFGYTF.